This TCR beta chain was identified during a study of Ad26.COV2.S vaccination and SARS-CoV-2 variants. Findings and caveats of the study: Responses of T cells in total may have been underestimated by the TCR breadth and depth analyses. Spike-specific CD8+ and CD4+ T cell responses reportedly showed substantial breadth after vaccination. Participants in the vaccine arm had higher spike-specific TCR breadth; placebo recipients had lower.

The sample's treatment: 15 to 20 received Ad26.COV2.S at low or high dose, single or two shots; five or six received placebo; per-sample allocation not given. Material that was analyzed had been drawn on day 63 after the first vaccine or placebo injection. TCRdb's copy holds only in-frame clones and misses some; the assay was immunoSEQ multiplex PCR. The data contain some 340,000 clones, 70% to 90% of them seen just once; the ten biggest clones take up 2% to 2.5%. The length of the CDR3 is 11 residues. Germline values: CDR1 LNHDA, CDR2 SQIVND (reference sequence). V dropped 4 bases and J dropped 11 bases, with 11 bases sitting between them. Comments on this clone: Its target is unknown.

The sequenced sample was peripheral blood, obtained in a trial of Ad26.COV2.S vaccine versus placebo. The chain combines TRBV19 with TRBJ1-1; D remains ambiguous. The source is a person between 18 and 65 years old who received the Ad26.COV2.S COVID-19 vaccine or a placebo. CDR3 residues: CASSTGFVAFF. The CDR3 DNA is TGTGCCAGTAGTACGGGATTCGTGGCTTTCTTT.